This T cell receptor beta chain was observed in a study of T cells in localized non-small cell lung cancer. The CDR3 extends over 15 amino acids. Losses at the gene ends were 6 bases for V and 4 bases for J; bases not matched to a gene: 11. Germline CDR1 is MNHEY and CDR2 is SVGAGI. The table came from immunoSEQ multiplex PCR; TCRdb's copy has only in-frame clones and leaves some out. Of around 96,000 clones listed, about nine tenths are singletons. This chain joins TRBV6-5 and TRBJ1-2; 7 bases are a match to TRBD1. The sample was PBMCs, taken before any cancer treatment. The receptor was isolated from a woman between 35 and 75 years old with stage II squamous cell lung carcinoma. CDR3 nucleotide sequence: TGTGCCAGCAGACGACCCGGGGACAGCCTCTATGGCTACACCTTC. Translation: CASRRPGDSLYGYTF.